This record concerns one T cell receptor (beta chain) sequence. These data belong to a study of blood T cell repertoires in COVID-19. As for the study in general: The samples span acute and convalescent COVID-19 from the United States, Italy and Spain. In each case, the material was cDNA or gDNA derived from T cells, B-cell-depleted T cells, or PBMCs.

Per the authors' pipeline: Amplification with reference gene primers provided the estimates of nucleated cell counts. Sequencing was performed with immunoSEQ multiplex PCR; in TCRdb, only in-frame clones are kept and a portion is missing. Clone size and V and J calls were adopted from that table, with D and trimming inferred from the DNA. The sample records about 110,000 clones, more than 75% being singletons. The CDR3 consists of 14 residues. V was shortened by 8 bases and J by 7 bases, with 20 bases between the two germline ends. Per the germline V gene, CDR1 is MNHEY and CDR2 is SVGAGI. V and J are TRBV6-5 and TRBJ1-2; D is uncertain. The sequence derives from a woman aged 45-65 years with acute or convalescent COVID-19. Sequenced input: peripheral blood. The DNA of the CDR3 is TGTGCCAGCGGGTCGCCCGAGCGTGGTGGTGGCTACACCTTC. Protein product: CASGSPERGGGYTF.